The sequence of this T cell receptor (beta chain) was determined in a study of blood T cells in healthy people across ages. The study, taken as a whole, reports: Aged donors had fewer naive CD4+ cells and lower diversity than long-lived donors. Measured against age, TCR beta diversity per million T cells decreased in a roughly linear manner. The study lacked donor CMV status, which possibly confounded expanded clonotype changes.

Looked up from germline, CDR1 is DFQATT and CDR2 is SNEGSKA (reference sequence). V trimming: 0 bases; J trimming: 8 bases; junction bases outside the gene matches: 4. CDR3 length equals 15 residues. All donors came from Russia, were Caucasian and healthy, and spanned ages about 6 to 100. With a J-beta primer mix and a sample-barcoded 5' primer, a second PCR ran about 7 to 12 cycles. TCRdb used MiXCR to reprocess the 5' RACE reads, holding one entry per CDR3 protein. The sample lists some 1.4 million distinct CDR3 sequences; 40% to 50% were seen once. This clonotype has a handful of counts. The target antigen is unknown.

The chain links TRBV20-1 to TRBJ2-1, with 13 bases lining up with TRBD2. This receptor was identified in a woman under 30 in good health. Sequenced: blood. DNA of the CDR3: TGCAGTGCTAGAGATGGGACTAGCGGGGCATATGAGCAGTTCTTC. Translated, it gives CSARDGTSGAYEQFF.